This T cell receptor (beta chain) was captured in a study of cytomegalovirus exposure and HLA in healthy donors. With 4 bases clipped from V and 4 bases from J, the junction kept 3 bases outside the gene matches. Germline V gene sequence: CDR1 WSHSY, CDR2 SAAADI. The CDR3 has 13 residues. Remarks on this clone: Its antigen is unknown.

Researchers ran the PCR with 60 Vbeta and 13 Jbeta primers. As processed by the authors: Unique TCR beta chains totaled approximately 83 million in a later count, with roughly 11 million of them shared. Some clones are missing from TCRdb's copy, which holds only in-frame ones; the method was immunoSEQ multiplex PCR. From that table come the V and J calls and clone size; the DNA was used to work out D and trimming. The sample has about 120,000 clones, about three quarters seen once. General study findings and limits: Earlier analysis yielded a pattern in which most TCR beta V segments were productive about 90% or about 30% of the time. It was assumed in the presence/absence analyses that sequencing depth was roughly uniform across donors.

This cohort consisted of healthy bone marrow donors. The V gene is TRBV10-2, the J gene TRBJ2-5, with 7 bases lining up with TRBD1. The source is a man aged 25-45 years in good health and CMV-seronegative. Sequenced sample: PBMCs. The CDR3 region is CASSGQGIETQYF. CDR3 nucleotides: TGCGCCAGCAGTGGACAGGGCATAGAGACCCAGTACTTC.